This entry concerns a single TCR beta chain. This record comes from a study of early T cells in non-severe SARS-CoV-2 infection. V dropped 4 bases and J dropped 6; count of bases not matched to a gene: 5. This CDR3 has 15 residues. Germline V lookup: CDR1 SGHVS, CDR2 FQNEAQ. TCRdb ran MiXCR on the 5' RACE reads and lists one entry per CDR3 protein. The table has 45,000 to 75,000 distinct CDR3 sequences, 5.5% to 6.5% seen once. Sequenced: whole blood. The V gene is TRBV7-8, the J gene TRBJ2-2; TRBD1 aligns across 10 bases. This TCR was sampled from an adult who was a healthcare worker with PCR-confirmed SARS-CoV-2 infection or an uninfected control (not recorded which). The CDR3 reads CASSYTGTGAGELFF. The CDR3 nucleotides read TGTGCCAGCAGCTATACCGGGACAGGGGCCGGGGAGCTGTTTTTT.